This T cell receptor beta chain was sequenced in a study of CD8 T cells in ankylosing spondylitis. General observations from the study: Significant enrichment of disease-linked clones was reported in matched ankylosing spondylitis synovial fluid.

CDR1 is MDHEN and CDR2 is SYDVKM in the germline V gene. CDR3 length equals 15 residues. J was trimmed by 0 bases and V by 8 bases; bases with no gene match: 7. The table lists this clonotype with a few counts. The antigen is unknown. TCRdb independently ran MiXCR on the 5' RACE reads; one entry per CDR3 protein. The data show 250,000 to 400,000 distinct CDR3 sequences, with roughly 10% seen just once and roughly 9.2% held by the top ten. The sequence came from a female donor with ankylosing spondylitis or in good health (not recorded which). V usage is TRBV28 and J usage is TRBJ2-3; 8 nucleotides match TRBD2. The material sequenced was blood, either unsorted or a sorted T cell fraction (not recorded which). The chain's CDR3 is CASGKLAGSTDTQYF. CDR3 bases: TGTGCCAGCGGGAAGCTAGCGGGCAGCACAGATACGCAGTATTTT.